The 29 T cell receptor beta chains below come from one sample, sequenced in a study of control samples from healthy donors and cancer patients. Profiled with immunoSEQ multiplex PCR; TCRdb holds only in-frame clones, not every one. The sample holds about 120,000 clones; approximately 90% are singletons and the top ten take 9% to 13%. Source material: blood. The source is a man younger than 40 in good health.

The V and J genes are TRBV29-1 and TRBJ1-2; a weak D match, TRBD1 (5 bases). The V end lost 7 bases, the J end lost 2 bases, and 14 bases lay between the germline ends. The CDR3 loop spans 13 amino acids. The germline V gene encodes CDR1 SQVTM and CDR2 ANQGSEA. The DNA of the CDR3 is TGCAGCGCCAAAGGGGACGAGAACTATGGCTACACCTTC. The encoded protein is CSAKGDENYGYTF. The full variable domain, with the rest looked up from reference TRBV29-1 and TRBJ1-2, is SAVISQKPSRDICQRGTSLTIQCQVDSQVTMMFWYRQQPGQSLTLIATANQGSEATYESGFVIDKFPISRPNLTFSTLTVSNMSPEDSSIYLCSAKGDENYGYTFGSGTRLTVV.

This sequence joins TRBV5-1 and TRBJ1-6; D might be TRBD1 (6 bases). Trimming took off 2 bases at V and 10 bases at J, with 13 bases between the two ends. The CDR3 consists of 14 residues. Germline-derived CDR1 and CDR2 are SGHRS and YFSETQ. For the CDR3, the DNA is TGCGCCAGCAGCTTACCGAGGGGGAACTCACCCCTCCACTTT. It codes for CASSLPRGNSPLHF.

This chain links TRBV2 with TRBJ1-2, with TRBD1 matching over 7 bases. The CDR3 sequence is 13 residues long. Germline V gene sequence: CDR1 SNHLY, CDR2 FYNNEI. V dropped 5 bases and J dropped 3; count of bases not matched to a gene: 3. DNA of the CDR3: TGTGCCAGCAGTCTAGGGGGCGACTATGGCTACACCTTC. This sequence encodes CASSLGGDYGYTF.

V usage is TRBV30 and J usage is TRBJ1-3; the match to TRBD1 covers 10 bases. The CDR3 runs to 16 residues. V shed 6 bases, J shed 1 base, and the junction held 9 bases outside the gene matches. In germline, CDR1 is GTSNPN, CDR2 SVGIG (reference sequence). CDR3 residues: CACQGQGERSGNTIYF. The DNA for the CDR3 is TGTGCCTGCCAAGGACAGGGGGAGAGGTCTGGAAACACCATATATTTT.

The chain is built from TRBV6-6 and TRBJ1-5, with D hard to call. Per germline, CDR1 MNHNY and CDR2 SVGAGI (reference sequence). This CDR3 is 14 amino acids long. V was pared by 7 bases and J by 1 base, with 11 bases between. CDR3 nucleotides: TGTGCCAGCATTCGCCGGGGAAGCAATCAGCCCCAGCATTTT. Protein sequence: CASIRRGSNQPQHF.

In this sample, this clone turned up a few times. V and J are TRBV4-1 and TRBJ1-1; 9 nucleotides agree with TRBD1. CDR1 is MGHRA and CDR2 is YSYEKL in the germline V gene. There are 15 residues in the CDR3. With 4 bases clipped from V and 3 bases from J, the junction kept 6 bases outside the gene matches. The CDR3 coding sequence is TGCGCCAGCAGCCCCCGGACAGGGGACCACACTGAAGCTTTCTTT. Translating gives CASSPRTGDHTEAFF.

This clone has more than one count but fewer than ten. This sequence joins TRBV2 and TRBJ2-3; D is ambiguous. The CDR3 is made up of 13 amino acids. The V gene's germline CDR1 is SNHLY and CDR2 FYNNEI. V was cut by 3 bases and J by 2 bases, with 6 bases left in between. The DNA of the CDR3 is TGTGCCAGCAGTGACAGGACCACAGATACGCAGTATTTT. It specifies CASSDRTTDTQYF. Filled out from reference TRBV2 and TRBJ2-3, the complete variable domain reads EPEVTQTPSHQVTQMGQEVILRCVPISNHLYFYWYRQILGQKVEFLVSFYNNEISEKSEIFDDQFSVERPDGSNFTLKIRSTKLEDSAMYFCASSDRTTDTQYFGPGTRLTVL.

The rearrangement links TRBV18 to TRBJ1-1; 7 nucleotides agree with TRBD1. This CDR3 has 14 amino acids. The germline gives CDR1 KGHSH, CDR2 LQKENI. J lost 4 bases, V lost 4 bases, and 6 bases had no gene match. In DNA, the CDR3 is TGTGCCAGCTCACTGAACCGGGACAGCACTGAAGCTTTCTTT. Translated, it gives CASSLNRDSTEAFF.

Remarks on this clone: One end of the junction does not line up with germline, which may come from a read error. The same CDR3 can be traced to other DNA sequences in this sample. The chain links TRBV7-2 to TRBJ2-6; maybe TRBD1 (5 bases). Germline CDR1 reads SGHTA; CDR2 reads FQGNSA. This CDR3 is built from 16 residues. The CDR3 spells CASSPDPASGANVLTF. The CDR3 DNA sequence: TGTGCCAGCAGCCCCGACCCGGCTTCTGGGGCCAACGTCCTGACCTTC.

The rearrangement joins TRBV30 to TRBJ1-6; D might be TRBD1 (5 bases). The CDR3 length is 14 residues. Germline values: CDR1 GTSNPN, CDR2 SVGIG (reference sequence). Trimming took 1 base from V and 8 from J, leaving 12 bases between them. CDR3 residues: CAWSGGSGDSPLHF. In nucleotides, the CDR3 is TGTGCCTGGAGTGGGGGGTCGGGGGATTCACCCCTCCACTTT.

The CDR3 sequence: CASGPYRDRVYEQYF. The CDR3 DNA reads as TGTGCTAGTGGTCCCTACCGGGACAGGGTATACGAGCAGTACTTC. The chain employs TRBV12-5 and TRBJ2-7, with 9 positions matching TRBD1. Germline CDR1 LGHNT, CDR2 FRNRAP. The CDR3 length is 15 residues. V was clipped by 5 bases and J by 4 bases; unmatched bases: 9. Full variable domain (missing parts from reference TRBV12-5 and TRBJ2-7): DARVTQTPRHKVTEMGQEVTMRCQPILGHNTVFWYRQTMMQGLELLAYFRNRAPLDDSGMPKDRFSAEMPDATLATLKIQPSEPRDSAVYFCASGPYRDRVYEQYFGPGTRLTVT.

The chain employs TRBV30 and TRBJ1-2; 8 nucleotides agree with TRBD1. The CDR3 extends over 16 amino acids. The germline CDR1 and CDR2 sequences are GTSNPN and SVGIG (reference sequence). The V segment lost 4 bases and the J segment 6 bases; nucleotides outside the gene matches: 16. As DNA, the CDR3 is TGTGCCTGGACCCACACCCTCCTCGACAGGGGCCATGGCTACACCTTC. This gives the protein CAWTHTLLDRGHGYTF.

The V and J genes are TRBV5-5 and TRBJ1-2; possibly TRBD1 for D (6 bases). Trimming shortened V by 2 bases and J by 3 bases, and 14 bases separated the two germline ends. From germline, CDR1 is SGHKS and CDR2 YYEKEE (reference sequence). The CDR3 is 15 residues long. The CDR3 nucleotides are TGTGCCAGCAGCTTAGGGGGGCGCGCGGACTATGGCTACACCTTC. Translated: CASSLGGRADYGYTF.

The chain combines TRBV5-6 with TRBJ1-5; TRBD1 might be the D (5 bases). Germline CDR1 SGHDT, CDR2 YYEEEE. The CDR3 extends over 15 amino acids. V was trimmed by 1 base and J by 7 bases, leaving 15 bases between them. The CDR3 nucleotides read TGTGCCAGCAGCTTGATGGGGGAAGTGAGGCAGCCCCAGCATTTT. Residues: CASSLMGEVRQPQHF.

The chain links TRBV4-2 to TRBJ1-1; D gene unclear. The germline V and J ends were trimmed by 0 bases and 1 base, with 12 bases remaining between them. Germline CDR1 reads LGHNA; CDR2 reads YNFKEQ. The CDR3 totals 16 residues. The CDR3 is CASSQDLLPKNTEAFF. The CDR3 coding sequence is TGTGCCAGCAGCCAAGATCTACTACCTAAGAACACTGAAGCTTTCTTT.

The genes are TRBV29-1 and TRBJ2-5, with D perhaps given as TRBD1 or TRBD2 (6 bases each). The CDR3 runs 15 residues. V dropped 2 bases and J dropped 4 bases, with 17 bases sitting between them. CDR1 is SQVTM and CDR2 is ANQGSEA in the germline V gene. The CDR3 coding sequence is TGCAGCGTTGAATTGGGGGCGGGGCCCCTAGAGACCCAGTACTTC. Its protein is CSVELGAGPLETQYF.

About this clone itself: Other DNA sequences from this sample encode an identical CDR3 as well. The CDR3 nucleotides read TGCAGTGCTAGAGAGAACACTGAAGCTTTCTTT. Protein: CSARENTEAFF. The rearrangement joins TRBV20-1 to TRBJ1-1; unclear D gene. The CDR3 has 11 amino acids. V shed 0 bases and J shed 1 base, with 0 bases lying between them. Germline V gives CDR1 DFQATT, CDR2 SNEGSKA (reference sequence).

This clone showed up just a few times. The chain joins TRBV27 to TRBJ2-5; a weak D match, TRBD2 (5 bases). In germline, CDR1 is MNHEY, CDR2 SMNVEV (reference sequence). With 3 bases removed from V and 5 bases from J, the gap between germline ends came to 10 bases. This CDR3 contains 13 residues. The CDR3 loop is CASSFSRVETQYF. CDR3 bases: TGTGCCAGCAGTTTTTCGAGGGTTGAGACCCAGTACTTC.

The rearrangement uses TRBV2 and TRBJ2-3; D not certain. The CDR3 spans 14 residues. CDR1 SNHLY and CDR2 FYNNEI come from the germline V gene. V was cut by 1 base and J by 2 bases, with 7 bases left in between. For the CDR3, the DNA is TGTGCCAGCAGTGAAGGGCTTTTCACAGATACGCAGTATTTT. It yields the protein CASSEGLFTDTQYF.

The chain couples TRBV7-9 to TRBJ1-5; a possible D gene is TRBD1 (5 bases). This CDR3 is built from 13 residues. Trimming removed 1 base from V and 10 bases from J, with 11 bases in between. Germline-derived CDR1 and CDR2 are SEHNR and FQNEAQ (reference sequence). The CDR3 spells CASSLGSGSPQHF. CDR3 DNA sequence: TGTGCCAGCAGCTTAGGGTCAGGGAGCCCCCAGCATTTT.

This clone was recorded once. The CDR3 loop reads CAWSALGREQPQHF. The CDR3 bases are TGTGCCTGGAGTGCTTTGGGCAGGGAACAGCCCCAGCATTTT. V is TRBV30 and J is TRBJ1-5; weak D call: TRBD1 (5 bases). Trimming shortened V by 1 base and J by 7 bases, and 14 bases separated the two germline ends. CDR1 is GTSNPN, CDR2 SVGIG, per germline (reference sequence). This CDR3 spans 14 amino acids.

This clone was seen a single time. The rearrangement joins TRBV5-1 to TRBJ1-5, with TRBD1 matching 9 bases. V lost 4 bases to trimming and J lost 5 bases; unmatched junction nucleotides: 7. This CDR3 has 15 amino acids. The germline V gene has CDR1 SGHRS and CDR2 YFSETQ. The CDR3 region is CASSRGQGPHQPQHF. The DNA of the CDR3 is TGCGCCAGCAGCCGTGGACAGGGGCCCCATCAGCCCCAGCATTTT.

This chain uses TRBV12-3 or TRBV12-4 with TRBJ1-2; tentatively, D is TRBD1 (5 bases). CDR3 length: 13 residues. V lost 2 bases to trimming and J lost 8 bases, with 12 bases between them. The CDR3 reads CASSLIGGSGYTF. The CDR3 bases are TGTGCCAGCAGTTTAATCGGGGGGTCCGGCTACACCTTC.

The CDR3 DNA reads as TGTGCCAGCAGCTCGGGACAGGCCAATTCAGATACGCAGTATTTT. This translates into CASSSGQANSDTQYF. The chain joins TRBV7-3 to TRBJ2-3; 8 bases align to TRBD1. V gave up 4 bases and J gave up 4 bases; unmatched junction bases: 7. This CDR3 spans 15 amino acids. Germline V lookup: CDR1 SGHTA, CDR2 FQGTGA.

The gene calls are TRBV18 and TRBJ1-1; no clear D gene. Trimming took 2 bases from V and 0 from J, leaving 13 bases between them. CDR3 size: 16 residues. Per the germline V gene, CDR1 is KGHSH and CDR2 is LQKENI. The CDR3 is CASSPSQNYMNTEAFF. Written as DNA, the CDR3 is TGTGCCAGCTCACCAAGTCAGAATTACATGAACACTGAAGCTTTCTTT.

V and J are TRBV25-1 and TRBJ2-1; possibly TRBD2 for D (7 bases). Trimming stripped 1 base from V and 6 bases from J, with 13 bases between. The CDR3 has 15 residues. CDR1 is MGHDK and CDR2 is SYGVNS in the germline V gene. CDR3 in DNA: TGTGCCAGCAGTGAATCGGGGGGCAGGGCCAATGAGCAGTTCTTC. It is translated as CASSESGGRANEQFF.

V usage is TRBV29-1 and J usage is TRBJ2-5, with D tentatively TRBD1 or TRBD2 (5 bases each). The length of the CDR3 is 12 residues. Between the trimmed V and J ends, which lost 6 bases and 3 bases, there was a span of 11 bases. Germline values: CDR1 SQVTM, CDR2 ANQGSEA. CDR3 in amino acids: CSVPGPKETQYF. CDR3 coding DNA: TGCAGCGTACCGGGACCCAAAGAGACCCAGTACTTC.

This chain uses TRBV3-1 (or the pseudogene TRBV3-2) with TRBJ2-4; 12 nucleotides agree with TRBD1. The CDR3 extends over 16 amino acids. Trimming at V came to 3 bases and at J to 1 base, leaving 1 base not matched to a gene. Germline V lookup: CDR1 LGHDT, CDR2 YNNKEL (reference sequence). CDR3 residues: CASSQGTGGAKNIQYF. The CDR3, as DNA: TGTGCCAGCAGCCAGGGGACAGGGGGCGCCAAAAACATTCAGTACTTC.

The chain carries TRBV6-5 and TRBJ1-5; TRBD1 matches at 7 bases. The germline V gene encodes CDR1 MNHEY and CDR2 SVGAGI. After removal of 6 bases from V and 5 bases from J, the junction contained 7 bases not matched to a gene. The CDR3 runs to 14 residues. CDR3 protein: CASSSDRDDQPQHF. Written as DNA, the CDR3 is TGTGCCAGCAGCTCCGACAGGGACGATCAGCCCCAGCATTTT.